The 25 T cell receptor beta chains given below trace back to one sample, sequenced in a study of blood T cells in healthy people across ages. Together with a sample-barcoded 5' primer, a J-beta primer mix was included in a second PCR lasting about 6 to 11 cycles. TCRdb analysed the 5' RACE reads with MiXCR anew, one entry per CDR3 protein. The sample records over a million distinct CDR3 sequences, approximately 59% being singletons. Sequenced: blood. These receptors were obtained from a young man in good health.

The chain joins TRBV5-1 to TRBJ1-1; D is undetermined. The CDR3 loop spans 13 amino acids. The V end was cut by 3 bases, the J end by 6 bases, with 12 bases between. Per the germline V gene, CDR1 is SGHRS and CDR2 is YFSETQ. In nucleotides, the CDR3 is TGCGCCAGCAGCTCGGACCTGAGGGCTGAAGCTTTCTTT. Translating it yields CASSSDLRAEAFF.

The chain uses TRBV7-2 and TRBJ2-5; D is perhaps TRBD2 (6 bases). Germline V CDR1 and CDR2: SGHTA, FQGNSA. V was cut by 1 base and J by 3 bases, with 24 bases left in between. There are 19 residues in the CDR3. CDR3: CASSLGFLRVAEAKETQYF. The CDR3 bases are TGTGCCAGCAGCTTAGGTTTTTTGCGGGTAGCGGAGGCCAAAGAGACCCAGTACTTC.

This clonotype was counted many times. The genes are TRBV6-4 and TRBJ2-1; no firm D call. Trimming cost V 2 bases and J 5 bases, with 4 bases left between them. Germline CDR1 reads MRHNA; CDR2 reads SNTAGT. The CDR3 consists of 12 residues. Here the CDR3 reads CASSDRNNEQFF. CDR3 nucleotides: TGTGCCAGCAGTGACAGAAACAATGAGCAGTTCTTC.

The chain recombines TRBV20-1 with TRBJ2-7; the match to TRBD2 covers 13 bases. The CDR3 is 14 residues long. From germline, CDR1 is DFQATT and CDR2 SNEGSKA (reference sequence). Germline trimming cut 6 bases from V and 3 bases from J; bases unmatched to any gene: 5. The CDR3 region is CSARTSGSLYEQYF. For the CDR3, the DNA is TGCAGTGCCCGGACTAGCGGGAGCCTCTACGAGCAGTACTTC.

The chain recombines TRBV5-1 with TRBJ2-6, with a possible D match to TRBD2 (6 bases). V lost 5 bases and J 4 bases, leaving 22 bases between the germline ends. The length of the CDR3 is 18 residues. Germline V gives CDR1 SGHRS, CDR2 YFSETQ. In DNA, the CDR3 is TGCGCCAGCAGAGCGAGCCCGGGCGCGGGAACCGGGGCCAACGTCCTGACTTTC. This encodes CASRASPGAGTGANVLTF.

The chain uses TRBV29-1 and TRBJ2-5; 10 bases fit TRBD1. The DNA end lines up better with TRBJ2-7; the J call may be wrong. This CDR3 has 16 amino acids. Germline lookup yields CDR1 SQVTM and CDR2 ANQGSEA. CDR3 nucleotides: TGCAGCGTTATAGGATTCGAGACAGGGGGCCTCTACGAGCAGTACTTC. It specifies CSVIGFETGGLYEQYF.

The genes are TRBV30 and TRBJ2-1, with D maybe TRBD2 (5 bases). V was clipped by 0 bases and J by 14 bases, with 17 bases between them. This CDR3 has 13 residues. CDR1 GTSNPN and CDR2 SVGIG come from the germline V gene (reference sequence). CDR3 nucleotides: TGTGCCTGGAGTGTAACGGGATCCCCCTTTAAGTTCTTC. Its protein product is CAWSVTGSPFKFF. The variable domain in full, completed from reference TRBV30 and TRBJ2-1, reads SQTIHQWPATLVQPVGSPLSLECTVEGTSNPNLYWYRQAAGRGLQLLFYSVGIGQISSEVPQNLSASRPQDRQFILSSKKLLLSDSGFYLCAWSVTGSPFKFFGPGTRLTVL.

The table lists this clonotype with a few counts. This rearrangement joins TRBV12-3 or TRBV12-4 to TRBJ1-6, with TRBD1 matching over 7 bases. V lost 5 bases, J lost 6 bases, and 16 bases stayed unmatched. The CDR3 has 18 residues. As DNA, the CDR3 is TGTGCCAGCAGTCCCTTTTACTCGGGACAGAACTCTAATTCACCCCTCCACTTT. Its translation: CASSPFYSGQNSNSPLHF.

This clonotype appeared a single time. This chain joins TRBV7-2 and TRBJ2-5; D gene unclear. The length of the CDR3 is 14 residues. In germline, CDR1 is SGHTA, CDR2 FQGNSA. Trimming removed 5 bases at V and 4 bases at J, with 14 bases between. The CDR3, as DNA: TGTGCCAGCAGCGTGAGGCCCCACAGAGAGACCCAGTACTTC. It codes for CASSVRPHRETQYF.

This clonotype was detected a few times. The chain employs TRBV7-9 and TRBJ2-7, with 8 bases matching TRBD1. CDR3 size: 15 residues. CDR1 SEHNR and CDR2 FQNEAQ come from the germline V gene (reference sequence). Trimming cost V 5 bases and J 6 bases; bases outside gene matches: 12. The CDR3 here is CASSPPGQAFSEQYF. In DNA, the CDR3 is TGTGCCAGCAGCCCTCCGGGACAGGCTTTTAGCGAGCAGTACTTC. Based on the CDR3 plus reference TRBV7-9 and TRBJ2-7, the full variable domain is DTGVSQNPRHKITKRGQNVTFRCDPISEHNRLYWYRQTLGQGPEFLTYFQNEAQLEKSRLLSDRFSAERPKGSFSTLEIQRTEQGDSAMYLCASSPPGQAFSEQYFGPGTRLTVT.

The rearrangement uses TRBV6-5 and TRBJ2-4; 8 bases line up with TRBD1. V dropped 0 bases and J dropped 3; count of bases not matched to a gene: 13. CDR1 and CDR2 from the germline V gene are MNHEY and SVGAGI. This CDR3 is built from 19 residues. CDR3: CASSYSSIRGQVGKNIQYF. The CDR3 DNA follows: TGTGCCAGCAGTTACTCTTCGATCAGGGGGCAGGTGGGCAAAAACATTCAGTACTTC.

This clonotype was detected only a few times. This chain links TRBV7-9 with TRBJ1-2; possible D gene TRBD1, 6 bases. The germline V gene encodes CDR1 SEHNR and CDR2 FQNEAQ (reference sequence). CDR3 size: 14 residues. The V and J ends lost 3 bases and 4 bases respectively, with 12 bases between them. In nucleotides, the CDR3 is TGTGCCAGCAGCTTGGGGGGCGCGAGCTATGGCTACACCTTC. Translated, it gives CASSLGGASYGYTF. Full variable domain (rest looked up from reference TRBV7-9 and TRBJ1-2): DTGVSQNPRHKITKRGQNVTFRCDPISEHNRLYWYRQTLGQGPEFLTYFQNEAQLEKSRLLSDRFSAERPKGSFSTLEIQRTEQGDSAMYLCASSLGGASYGYTFGSGTRLTVV.

The chain employs TRBV7-2 and TRBJ2-7, with a weak D call TRBD2 (6 bases). Trimming removed 5 bases at V and 0 bases at J, with 17 bases between. Per germline, CDR1 SGHTA and CDR2 FQGNSA. The CDR3 runs to 16 residues. CDR3 bases: TGTGCCAGCAGCATTAAAGTCGGGACTCACTCCTACGAGCAGTACTTC. Its translation: CASSIKVGTHSYEQYF.

This clonotype was detected only a few times. The J gene is TRBJ2-7, the V gene TRBV4-1, with 7 bases lining up with TRBD1. Trimming removed 6 bases from V and 0 bases from J; junction bases left unmatched: 8. Germline CDR1 and CDR2: MGHRA and YSYEKL. The CDR3 is 15 amino acids. The CDR3 coding sequence is TGCGCCAGCAGTTCCCCGGGACAGAGCTCCTACGAGCAGTACTTC. Translated, it gives CASSSPGQSSYEQYF.

The sample holds a few counts of this clonotype. The rearrangement joins TRBV27 to TRBJ2-1; D remains ambiguous. The CDR3 has 15 amino acids. With 4 bases removed from V and 2 bases from J, the gap between germline ends came to 12 bases. In germline, CDR1 is MNHEY, CDR2 SMNVEV (reference sequence). CDR3 sequence: CASSSGGSPYNEQFF. The CDR3, as DNA: TGTGCCAGCAGTTCGGGCGGCTCCCCCTACAATGAGCAGTTCTTC.

The chain has TRBV4-1 and TRBJ2-1; D may be TRBD1 (7 bases). Germline-derived CDR1 and CDR2 are MGHRA and YSYEKL. V was cut by 5 bases and J by 10 bases, with 12 bases left in between. The CDR3 loop spans 12 amino acids. CDR3 coding DNA: TGCGCCAGCAGCAAACCAGGGGGGGAGCAGTTCTTC. Translated, it gives CASSKPGGEQFF.

This clonotype is a singleton in its sample. The rearrangement links TRBV11-2 to TRBJ2-1, with D unresolved. V dropped 0 bases and J dropped 2 bases, with 8 bases sitting between them. The V gene's germline CDR1 is SGHAT and CDR2 FQNNGV. This CDR3 contains 15 residues. The DNA of the CDR3 is TGTGCCAGCAGCTTAGACACGGAGCCCTACAATGAGCAGTTCTTC. Its protein product is CASSLDTEPYNEQFF.

This clonotype has only a few counts. The CDR3 here is CASNLALTDTQYF. For the CDR3, the DNA is TGTGCCAGCAATCTAGCACTCACAGATACGCAGTATTTT. The chain employs TRBV12-3 or TRBV12-4 and TRBJ2-3, with D tentatively TRBD2 (5 bases). The CDR3 has 13 amino acids. V was pared by 7 bases and J by 2 bases, with 10 bases between.

This clonotype was detected only a few times. The gene calls are TRBV7-9 and TRBJ2-5; D is ambiguous. The CDR3 covers 12 residues. Germline CDR1 is SEHNR and CDR2 is FQNEAQ (reference sequence). V lost 4 bases and J lost 3, with 6 bases in between. The CDR3 reads CASSSPKETQYF. CDR3 bases: TGTGCCAGCAGCTCCCCAAAAGAGACCCAGTACTTC.

This chain joins TRBV11-2 and TRBJ2-3, with 8 bases lining up with TRBD2. The CDR3 covers 16 residues. In germline, CDR1 is SGHAT, CDR2 FQNNGV. The junction had 7 bases not matched to a gene; V was cut back by 1 base and J by 4 bases. CDR3: CASSLVRGDSPDTQYF. Here the CDR3 DNA reads TGTGCCAGCAGCTTAGTGCGGGGGGATAGCCCAGATACGCAGTATTTT.

The rearrangement links TRBV6-1 to TRBJ2-4; D gene unclear. The J call may not be correct, given that the DNA end is closer to TRBJ2-5. Per germline, CDR1 MNHNS and CDR2 SASEGT. This CDR3 has 14 residues. CDR3 sequence reads: CASSENLGSETQYF. The CDR3 region has the DNA TGTGCCAGCAGTGAAAATTTAGGGTCGGAGACCCAGTACTTC.

The genes are TRBV20-1 and TRBJ2-7; D remains ambiguous. CDR3 length equals 15 residues. Germline lookup yields CDR1 DFQATT and CDR2 SNEGSKA (reference sequence). V lost 1 base and J 3 bases, leaving 16 bases between the germline ends. CDR3 nucleotides: TGCAGTGCTAGAGCTCCCCCGGACGGTTTCTACGAGCAGTACTTC. Translation gives CSARAPPDGFYEQYF.

The chain uses TRBV27 and TRBJ2-7, with D maybe TRBD1 (6 bases). Between the trimmed V and J ends, which lost 8 bases and 2 bases, there was a span of 13 bases. CDR3 size: 13 residues. Germline V lookup: CDR1 MNHEY, CDR2 SMNVEV (reference sequence). The CDR3 DNA reads as TGTGCCAGCGCTTACAGGGTCACCTACGAGCAGTACTTC. It specifies CASAYRVTYEQYF.

This clonotype has a handful of counts. The chain employs TRBV7-9 and TRBJ2-1; 14 nucleotides line up with TRBD2. This CDR3 contains 16 residues. V lost 7 bases, J lost 8 bases, and 10 bases stayed unmatched. CDR1 is SEHNR and CDR2 is FQNEAQ in the germline V gene (reference sequence). In DNA form, the CDR3 reads TGTGCCAGCACTCCTCGGGGGACTAGCGGGAGAGATGAGCAGTTCTTC. Amino acid sequence: CASTPRGTSGRDEQFF.

The rearrangement joins TRBV7-2 to TRBJ2-3; D is possibly TRBD1 (6 bases). Trimming stripped 5 bases from V and 2 bases from J, with 11 bases between. The CDR3 sequence is 14 residues long. Germline V gene data show CDR1 as SGHTA and CDR2 as FQGNSA. This CDR3 is CASSAGQITDTQYF. For the CDR3, the DNA is TGTGCCAGCAGCGCAGGACAGATCACAGATACGCAGTATTTT.